This T cell receptor (beta chain) was observed in a study of Tregs in tolerant kidney transplant recipients. Study-wide findings and caveats: Some patients' samples used different primers over time, so nucleotide sequences weren't comparable. Validation in larger populations is needed because few patients were studied. Biological reproducibility was not directly addressed in this study.

Unstimulated Tregs (CD4+CD25+CD127-) and CD4+CD25- non-Tregs were sorted from PBMCs. This clone has a single count. Its matching antigen is unknown. Repertoires were generated with immunoSEQ multiplex PCR, while TCRdb's copy carries only in-frame clones and drops some. This table holds about 110,000 clones, around 89% found once. V shed 8 bases, J shed 0 bases, and the junction held 0 bases outside the gene matches. Germline CDR1 and CDR2: SGHAT and FQNNGV. The CDR3 sequence is 14 residues long. This sequence joins TRBV11-2 and TRBJ2-1; 11 bases are a match to TRBD2. The sample consisted of CD4+ T cells from blood, taken before the transplant. The clonotype was recovered from a human donor who received a combined kidney and bone marrow transplant. This CDR3 reads CASGLAGSYNEQFF. As DNA, the CDR3 is TGTGCCAGCGGACTAGCGGGCTCCTACAATGAGCAGTTCTTC.